This TCR beta chain was observed in a study of blood T cell repertoires in COVID-19. Here immunoSEQ multiplex PCR was the method, and the copy in TCRdb shows in-frame clones only, minus some. The repertoire holds 250,000 to 300,000 clones, with over 80% as singletons. The sequence derives from a woman aged 70-85 years with COVID-19, enrolled during active disease. Sequencing was carried out using peripheral blood.

The CDR3: CASSRPGSQPQHF. In DNA form, the CDR3 reads TGTGCCAGCAGCCGCCCGGGGAGTCAGCCCCAGCATTTT. V is TRBV3-1 (or the pseudogene TRBV3-2) and J is TRBJ1-5; D unresolved. Looked up from germline, CDR1 is LGHDT and CDR2 is YNNKEL (reference sequence). CDR3 length: 13 residues. Trimming cost V 4 bases and J 6 bases, with 10 bases left between them.